What follows are 31 T cell receptor beta chains derived from one specimen sequenced in a study of blood T cell repertoires in COVID-19. Assay: immunoSEQ multiplex PCR; the TCRdb copy retains only in-frame clones and omits some. This table has roughly 260,000 clones, about 87% appearing once. The source material was peripheral blood. These receptors were obtained from a man aged 60-69 years who had recovered from COVID-19.

The rearrangement uses TRBV5-1 and TRBJ1-6; 9 nucleotides match TRBD1. The CDR3 has 15 amino acids. The trim removed 0 bases at V and 9 bases at J, leaving 4 bases unmatched. Per the germline V gene, CDR1 is SGHRS and CDR2 is YFSETQ. The CDR3 spells CASSLARTGVSPLHF. The CDR3 DNA reads as TGCGCCAGCAGCTTGGCCCGGACAGGGGTTTCACCCCTCCACTTT. Filled out from reference TRBV5-1 and TRBJ1-6, the complete variable domain reads KAGVTQTPRYLIKTRGQQVTLSCSPISGHRSVSWYQQTPGQGLQFLFEYFSETQRNKGNFPGRFSGRQFSNSRSEMNVSTLELGDSALYLCASSLARTGVSPLHFGNGTRLTVT.

This chain uses TRBV2 with TRBJ1-5; possibly TRBD1 for D (5 bases). The germline CDR1 and CDR2 sequences are SNHLY and FYNNEI. V dropped 9 bases and J dropped 0 bases, with 9 bases sitting between them. CDR3 length: 13 residues. In DNA form, the CDR3 reads TGTGCCAGTAAAGGGGATAGCAATCAGCCCCAGCATTTT. It specifies CASKGDSNQPQHF. The variable domain in full, with the rest retrieved from reference TRBV2 and TRBJ1-5, is EPEVTQTPSHQVTQMGQEVILRCVPISNHLYFYWYRQILGQKVEFLVSFYNNEISEKSEIFDDQFSVERPDGSNFTLKIRSTKLEDSAMYFCASKGDSNQPQHFGDGTRLSIL.

The chain is built from TRBV5-7 and TRBJ1-5; a possible D gene is TRBD1 (5 bases). TRBV5-7 is an open reading frame, and its role is uncertain. This CDR3 spans 17 amino acids. Between the trimmed V and J ends, which lost 4 bases and 5 bases, there was a span of 22 bases. This chain's CDR3 is CASSPTGGLTGYQPQHF. CDR3 DNA sequence: TGTGCCAGCAGCCCGACCGGGGGGTTGACCGGGTATCAGCCCCAGCATTTT.

The V and J genes are TRBV7-9 and TRBJ2-3; 7 nucleotides match TRBD2. V shed 7 bases, J shed 2 bases, and the junction held 6 bases outside the gene matches. Looked up from germline, CDR1 is SEHNR and CDR2 is FQNEAQ (reference sequence). The CDR3 covers 14 residues. The DNA of the CDR3 is TGTGCCAGCAAAATCGGGGGGTTCACAGATACGCAGTATTTT. It yields the protein CASKIGGFTDTQYF.

This chain joins TRBV11-1 and TRBJ2-1; 7 bases line up with TRBD2. The CDR3 consists of 11 residues. With V trimmed by 5 bases and J by 15 bases, 7 bases remained unmatched. Germline CDR1 is SGHAT and CDR2 is FQDESV (reference sequence). CDR3 loop: CASSDYRGVFF. CDR3 nucleotide sequence: TGTGCCAGCAGCGACTACCGGGGGGTGTTCTTC.

This clone was seen a handful of times. V and J are TRBV6-6 and TRBJ1-5; perhaps TRBD1 as D (5 bases). Trimming left V 4 bases short and J 6 bases short, with 10 bases between. Germline loops: CDR1 MNHNY, CDR2 SVGAGI (reference sequence). The CDR3 is made up of 13 amino acids. In DNA, the CDR3 is TGTGCCAGCAGTTCAACTACAGGTCAGCCCCAGCATTTT. This encodes CASSSTTGQPQHF.

J is TRBJ2-1 and V is TRBV4-1; 9 positions agree with TRBD2. With 0 bases clipped from V and 7 bases from J, the junction kept 10 bases outside the gene matches. Germline CDR1 is MGHRA and CDR2 is YSYEKL. The CDR3 is made up of 17 amino acids. The CDR3 DNA follows: TGCGCCAGCAGCCAAGAAAGGGCGGGGGGGCCTTTTAATGAGCAGTTCTTC. As protein: CASSQERAGGPFNEQFF.

The chain combines TRBV7-8 with TRBJ2-3, with a tentative D call TRBD2 (6 bases). In germline, CDR1 is SGHVS, CDR2 FQNEAQ. V was shortened by 5 bases and J by 2 bases, with 14 bases between the two germline ends. The CDR3 is 15 residues long. The CDR3 DNA sequence: TGTGCCAGCAGCCGATGGGACTCCCTCACAGATACGCAGTATTTT. It translates to CASSRWDSLTDTQYF.

The gene calls are TRBV6-6 and TRBJ2-7; D uncertain. Trimming stripped 0 bases from V and 3 bases from J, with 6 bases between. This CDR3 spans 13 amino acids. The germline CDR1 and CDR2 sequences are MNHNY and SVGAGI (reference sequence). The CDR3 sequence is CASSYSRGYEQYF. CDR3 sequence (DNA): TGTGCCAGCAGTTACTCGAGAGGCTACGAGCAGTACTTC.

V is TRBV5-5 and J is TRBJ2-1; 9 bases are shared with TRBD2. Germline V gene data show CDR1 as SGHKS and CDR2 as YYEKEE (reference sequence). This CDR3 is 16 amino acids long. V trimming: 5 bases; J trimming: 7 bases; junction bases outside the gene matches: 13. CDR3 DNA: TGTGCCAGCAGTTTGCCTCAGCGGGGGGCACGTAATGAGCAGTTCTTC. This translates into CASSLPQRGARNEQFF.

The V and J genes are TRBV3-1 (or the pseudogene TRBV3-2) and TRBJ1-6; tentative D call: TRBD1 (5 bases). Germline CDR1 and CDR2: LGHDT and YNNKEL (reference sequence). V lost 4 bases to trimming and J lost 0 bases, with 22 bases between them. This CDR3 has 20 amino acids. CDR3 sequence: CASSRFPRGSGSSYNSPLHF. Written as DNA, the CDR3 is TGTGCCAGCAGCCGCTTTCCGCGGGGGTCCGGAAGCTCCTATAATTCACCCCTCCACTTT.

This chain links TRBV5-1 with TRBJ2-3; 8 nucleotides align to TRBD2. The length of the CDR3 is 16 residues. CDR1 is SGHRS, CDR2 YFSETQ, per germline. Trimming cost V 2 bases and J 7 bases; bases outside gene matches: 12. Here the CDR3 DNA reads TGCGCCAGCAGCTTCGAGCGGGGGAGCCTCTCAAATACGCAGTATTTT. It specifies CASSFERGSLSNTQYF.

This chain joins TRBV7-6 and TRBJ2-7, with 7 bases aligning to TRBD1. V lost 5 bases, J lost 4 bases, and 8 bases stayed unmatched. This CDR3 comprises 14 residues. Germline loops: CDR1 SGHVS, CDR2 FNYEAQ. The CDR3 region has the DNA TGTGCCAGCAGCCCGGGAACAGGGGCGTACGAGCAGTACTTC. This sequence encodes CASSPGTGAYEQYF. Using reference TRBV7-6 and TRBJ2-7 for the parts outside the CDR3, the full variable domain is GAGVSQSPRYKVTKRGQDVALRCDPISGHVSLYWYRQALGQGPEFLTYFNYEAQQDKSGLPNDRFSAERPEGSISTLTIQRTEQRDSAMYRCASSPGTGAYEQYFGPGTRLTVT.

This sequence joins TRBV7-2 and TRBJ2-1; 10 bases map to TRBD2. J gave up 5 bases and V 5 bases, and 12 bases lay outside the gene matches. This CDR3 region has 17 residues. The germline CDR1 and CDR2 sequences are SGHTA and FQGNSA. CDR3 loop: CASSATRLAGLNNEQFF. The CDR3 bases are TGTGCCAGCAGCGCCACACGACTAGCGGGCTTAAACAATGAGCAGTTCTTC.

The chain joins TRBV6-5 to TRBJ1-1; D may be TRBD1 (5 bases). V shed 0 bases and J shed 12 bases, with 14 bases lying between them. CDR3 size: 13 residues. The germline gives CDR1 MNHEY, CDR2 SVGAGI. As DNA, the CDR3 is TGTGCCAGCAGTTACTCCCCCGAGGACACTCCTTTCTTT. This encodes CASSYSPEDTPFF.

The CDR3 reads CSVAGTAGAETQYF. In DNA form, the CDR3 reads TGCAGCGTCGCCGGGACAGCTGGGGCTGAGACCCAGTACTTC. The chain employs TRBV29-1 and TRBJ2-5, with 7 bases aligning to TRBD1. CDR1 is SQVTM and CDR2 is ANQGSEA in the germline V gene. The J segment lost 5 bases and the V segment lost 6 bases, leaving 12 bases of the junction unmatched. The CDR3 loop spans 14 amino acids.

The gene calls are TRBV6-5 and TRBJ1-6, with D tentatively TRBD1 (6 bases). The CDR3 is 14 amino acids. CDR1 is MNHEY, CDR2 SVGAGI, per germline. CDR3 sequence: CAAQGPLDNSPLHF. The CDR3, as DNA: TGTGCAGCACAGGGACCCCTGGATAATTCACCCCTCCACTTT.

The V and J genes are TRBV9 and TRBJ2-7; 10 nucleotides match TRBD2. The junction had 6 bases not matched to a gene; V was cut back by 3 bases and J by 6 bases. The CDR3 totals 14 residues. Germline V gives CDR1 SGDLS, CDR2 YYNGEE. CDR3 in amino acids: CASSESSGGGEQYF. The CDR3 DNA reads as TGTGCCAGCAGCGAATCTAGCGGGGGAGGCGAGCAGTACTTC.

This chain connects TRBV7-9 to TRBJ1-2, with D tentatively TRBD1 (5 bases). The germline V and J ends were trimmed by 1 base and 4 bases, with 13 bases remaining between them. The CDR3 runs 15 residues. Germline values: CDR1 SEHNR, CDR2 FQNEAQ (reference sequence). The CDR3 nucleotides read TGTGCCAGCAGCTTAGAAATGGGACTTCCCTATGGCTACACCTTC. Its protein is CASSLEMGLPYGYTF.

The sample holds a few counts of this clone. This sequence joins TRBV6-6 and TRBJ2-7, with TRBD1 as a possible D gene (5 bases). CDR1 is MNHNY, CDR2 SVGAGI, per germline (reference sequence). V lost 5 bases and J 1 base, leaving 21 bases between the germline ends. This CDR3 has 17 residues. The chain's CDR3 is CASSQRHRQGTSYEQYF. The CDR3 nucleotides read TGTGCCAGCAGTCAGCGCCATCGGCAGGGTACATCCTACGAGCAGTACTTC.

Notes on this clone: Other nucleotide sequences from this sample produce the same CDR3. The rearrangement links TRBV9 to TRBJ1-2, with D unresolved. The germline gives CDR1 SGDLS, CDR2 YYNGEE. V lost 4 bases to trimming and J lost 1 base, with 5 bases between them. The CDR3 length is 12 residues. CDR3 region: CASSPGNYGYTF. CDR3 sequence (DNA): TGTGCCAGCAGCCCGGGTAACTATGGCTACACCTTC.

This chain links TRBV6-5 with TRBJ1-6; the D is unclear. Trimming pared 4 bases from V and 6 bases from J, leaving 4 bases between. The CDR3 consists of 12 residues. The germline V gene has CDR1 MNHEY and CDR2 SVGAGI. The CDR3 here is CASSFGNSPLHF. Here the CDR3 DNA reads TGTGCCAGCAGTTTCGGTAATTCACCCCTCCACTTT.

The rearrangement links TRBV5-1 to TRBJ2-7, with 8 bases matching TRBD1. There are 16 residues in the CDR3. The germline V gene has CDR1 SGHRS and CDR2 YFSETQ. After removal of 1 base from V and 4 bases from J, the junction contained 10 bases not matched to a gene. DNA for the CDR3: TGCGCCAGCAGCTTGAATCCCCAGGGGGCGTTTTACGAGCAGTACTTC. Translation: CASSLNPQGAFYEQYF. Variable domain in full (rest from reference TRBV5-1 and TRBJ2-7): KAGVTQTPRYLIKTRGQQVTLSCSPISGHRSVSWYQQTPGQGLQFLFEYFSETQRNKGNFPGRFSGRQFSNSRSEMNVSTLELGDSALYLCASSLNPQGAFYEQYFGPGTRLTVT.

The rearrangement links TRBV27 to TRBJ1-5; 7 bases match TRBD1. The ends lost 6 bases at V and 0 bases at J; junction bases unmatched: 8. The CDR3 length is 16 residues. Germline V gene data show CDR1 as MNHEY and CDR2 as SMNVEV (reference sequence). The CDR3 is CASRSPGGASNQPQHF. CDR3 bases: TGTGCCAGCAGGTCCCCAGGGGGAGCTAGCAATCAGCCCCAGCATTTT.

This chain uses TRBV18 with TRBJ2-7, with 11 bases identical to TRBD1. V was pared by 2 bases and J by 7 bases, with 13 bases of the junction left unmatched. Germline CDR1 reads KGHSH; CDR2 reads LQKENI. The CDR3 is made up of 17 amino acids. CDR3 bases: TGTGCCAGCTCACCAGGACAGGGGGCGCTTTCGGCGAGTGAGCAGTACTTC. This translates into CASSPGQGALSASEQYF.

The J gene is TRBJ2-5, the V gene TRBV11-2; D is possibly TRBD1 (5 bases). Trimming stripped 2 bases from V and 1 base from J, with 14 bases between. CDR3 length: 16 residues. Germline V gives CDR1 SGHAT, CDR2 FQNNGV. The CDR3 spells CASSLRRQLPQETQYF. The CDR3 region has the DNA TGTGCCAGCAGCTTACGGAGACAGCTTCCCCAAGAGACCCAGTACTTC.

The chain employs TRBV14 and TRBJ1-1; 7 bases line up with TRBD1. Per the germline V gene, CDR1 is SGHDN and CDR2 is FVKESK. The CDR3 totals 15 residues. Trimming at V came to 4 bases and at J to 6 bases, leaving 11 bases not matched to a gene. DNA of the CDR3: TGTGCCAGCAGCCCCTCGACAGGGTTGCGGGCTGAAGCTTTCTTT. It is translated as CASSPSTGLRAEAFF.

The chain employs TRBV5-4 and TRBJ2-1, with 11 bases aligning to TRBD2. CDR3 length: 16 amino acids. Per the germline V gene, CDR1 is SGHNT and CDR2 is YYREEE (reference sequence). V was clipped by 0 bases and J by 6 bases; unmatched bases: 5. The CDR3 DNA reads as TGTGCCAGCAGCTTGGCGGCTAGCGGGGGGTTCAATGAGCAGTTCTTC. Translation: CASSLAASGGFNEQFF.

The V call is TRBV18, the J call TRBJ2-3; TRBD2 aligns across 9 bases. The CDR3 has 17 residues. CDR1 and CDR2 (germline): KGHSH, LQKENI. V shed 1 base, J shed 0 bases, and the junction held 5 bases outside the gene matches. The CDR3 sequence is CASSPRLAELSTDTQYF. CDR3 DNA sequence: TGTGCCAGCTCACCACGACTAGCGGAACTAAGCACAGATACGCAGTATTTT.

CDR3 DNA: TGTGCCAGCAGCGGAAAGGGGGGGCTGGTGACCCAGTACTTC. Translation gives CASSGKGGLVTQYF. This chain uses TRBV11-2 with TRBJ2-5; the D gene is possibly TRBD2 (7 bases). Trimming removed 5 bases at V and 7 bases at J, with 17 bases between. Germline V lookup: CDR1 SGHAT, CDR2 FQNNGV. This CDR3 region has 14 residues.

The chain is built from TRBV9 and TRBJ1-3; D might be TRBD1 (6 bases). The ends were cut back, 3 bases at V and 3 bases at J, with 16 bases in the middle. This CDR3 region has 16 residues. CDR1 is SGDLS, CDR2 YYNGEE, per germline. The CDR3 region has the DNA TGTGCCAGCAGCGCATACAGGGTGGCTCGTGGAAACACCATATATTTT. This gives the protein CASSAYRVARGNTIYF.